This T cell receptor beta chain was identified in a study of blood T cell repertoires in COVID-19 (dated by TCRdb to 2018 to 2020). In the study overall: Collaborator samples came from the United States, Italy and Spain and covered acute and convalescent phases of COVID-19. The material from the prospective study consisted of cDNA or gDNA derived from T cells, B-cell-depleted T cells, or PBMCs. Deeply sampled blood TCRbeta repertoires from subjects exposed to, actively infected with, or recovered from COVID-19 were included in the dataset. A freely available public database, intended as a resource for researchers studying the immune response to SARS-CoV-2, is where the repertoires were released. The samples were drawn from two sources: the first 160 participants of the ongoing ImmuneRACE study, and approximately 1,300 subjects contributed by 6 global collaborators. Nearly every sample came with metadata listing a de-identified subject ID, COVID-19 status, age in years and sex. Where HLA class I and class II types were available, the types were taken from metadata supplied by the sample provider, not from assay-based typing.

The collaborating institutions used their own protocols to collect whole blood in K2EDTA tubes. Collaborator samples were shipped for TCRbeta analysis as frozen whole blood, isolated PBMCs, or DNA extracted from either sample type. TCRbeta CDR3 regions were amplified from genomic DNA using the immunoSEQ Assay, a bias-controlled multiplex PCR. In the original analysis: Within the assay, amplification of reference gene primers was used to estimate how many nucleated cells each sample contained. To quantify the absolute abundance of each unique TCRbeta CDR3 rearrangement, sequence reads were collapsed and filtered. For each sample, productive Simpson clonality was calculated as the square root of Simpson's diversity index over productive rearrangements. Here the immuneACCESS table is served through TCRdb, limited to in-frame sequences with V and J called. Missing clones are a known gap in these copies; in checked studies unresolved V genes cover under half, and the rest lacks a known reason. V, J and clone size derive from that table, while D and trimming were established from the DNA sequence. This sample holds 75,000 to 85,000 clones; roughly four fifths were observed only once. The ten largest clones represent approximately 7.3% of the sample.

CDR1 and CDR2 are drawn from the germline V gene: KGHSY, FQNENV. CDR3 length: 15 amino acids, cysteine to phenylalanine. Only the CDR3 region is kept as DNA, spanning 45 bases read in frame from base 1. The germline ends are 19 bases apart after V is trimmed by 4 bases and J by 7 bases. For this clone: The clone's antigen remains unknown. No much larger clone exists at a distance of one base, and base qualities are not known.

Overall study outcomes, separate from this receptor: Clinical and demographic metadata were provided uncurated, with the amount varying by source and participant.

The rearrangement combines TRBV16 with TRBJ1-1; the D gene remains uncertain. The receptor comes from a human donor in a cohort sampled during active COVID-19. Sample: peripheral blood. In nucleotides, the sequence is TGTGCCAGCAGCCGCAGATGGGCCGGATTATATGAAGCTTTCTTT. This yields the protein CASSRRWAGLYEAFF.